This T cell receptor (beta chain) was found in a study of regulatory T cells in long-lasting Graves disease. Time point: newly diagnosed GD, antithyroid drugs for less than 3 months. From RNA extracted from PBMCs, the TCR library was made. One endocrinology department in Xi'an, China, was where patients came from. CDR3-region Arm-PCR and iRepertoire HTBI primers produced the TCR beta libraries. In TCRdb, the multiplex PCR reads were re-called with MiXCR into one record per CDR3 protein. The sample consists of fewer than 450,000 distinct CDR3 sequences, about 15% of them appearing once. Study outcomes and limitations: TCR diversity was lower in persistent Graves' patients than in newly diagnosed ones.

The CDR3 contains 11 residues. The germline CDR1 and CDR2 sequences are SQVTM and ANQGSEA. V lost 7 bases and J 6 bases, leaving 9 bases between the germline ends. This clonotype occurred a few times. Its antigen is not identified. Another study also made use of these data, one on T cells in Graves' hyperthyroidism and ophthalmopathy. According to that study: The authors deemed Graves' hyperthyroidism stable absent ophthalmopathy progression within 18 months.

The receptor's source is a woman aged 40 to 50 with Graves disease. The sequenced sample was peripheral blood mononuclear cells (PBMCs), obtained at new diagnosis, from a patient treated with antithyroid drugs. The chain couples TRBV29-1 to TRBJ2-2; D may correspond to TRBD1 or TRBD2 (5 bases each). This CDR3 is CSGGEAGELFF. The CDR3 DNA is TGCAGCGGAGGGGAAGCCGGGGAGCTGTTTTTT.